This T cell receptor (beta chain) stems from a study of identical twins. Template switching added a universal primer site; cDNA carried unique molecular identifiers. TCRdb reanalysed the 5' RACE reads using MiXCR and keeps one entry per CDR3 protein. The sample shows some 690,000 distinct CDR3 sequences, about 20% of them seen only once. This clonotype occurred a few times. Its antigen is not known. Study-wide results and limits: Clonotypes of the beta chain that were abundant in cord blood carried fewer insertions (memory repertoires showed none).

The CDR3 has 13 amino acids. The V gene's germline CDR1 is DFQATT and CDR2 SNEGSKA (reference sequence). With 6 bases removed from V and 4 bases from J, the gap between germline ends came to 16 bases. This same sample was also part of a study on T cells expressing NK-cell markers. This second study notes: In several experiments, an anti-gamma-delta TCR antibody restricted sorting to alpha-beta TCR T cells.

The sample comprised PBMCs. This sequence was found in a woman between 18 and 29 years old in good health. V gene TRBV20-1 combines with J gene TRBJ2-7, with D uncertain. CDR3 region: CSAILARAYEQYF. DNA of the CDR3: TGCAGTGCCATCTTGGCCCGGGCGTACGAGCAGTACTTC.